This paragraph covers one TCR beta chain sequence. The antigen is not known. The data stem from a study of post-analysis software for immune sequencing data. General observations from the study: The five TRBV segments detected at higher frequency in patients than in controls included TRBV5-6, TRBV5-1 and TRBV20-1. F measure clustering grouped samples strongly by preparation batch. People with multiple sclerosis had a significantly lower normalized Chao1 diversity than controls did.

Germline lookup yields CDR1 KGHDR and CDR2 SFDVKD. Trimming stripped 7 bases from V and 7 bases from J, with 7 bases between. CDR3 length: 11 residues. Every TCR beta cDNA library bore unique molecular identifiers. TCRdb recomputed calls from the PCR reads with MiXCR, one row per CDR3 protein. Here the sample spans roughly 800,000 distinct CDR3 sequences, 30% being singletons. The receptor comes from a girl aged 10-17 years with multiple sclerosis. Sequencing input: blood. The V call is TRBV24-1, the J call TRBJ2-4; D uncertain. Here the CDR3 DNA reads TGTGCCACCAGCGCCCTTAACATTCAGTACTTC. Protein product: CATSALNIQYF.